The clone carrying this T cell receptor (beta chain) was seen many times. Its antigen remains unidentified. This specimen belongs to a study of T cell repertoires in cytomegalovirus infection. Study overall: Evidence of both CMV infection and a matching HLA type came from public TCR beta signatures.

V gave up 0 bases and J gave up 1 base, with 12 bases separating them. Germline loops: CDR1 DFQATT, CDR2 SNEGSKA (reference sequence). The CDR3 consists of 15 residues. Overall study results and limits: In two of eight donors, the top clonotype was HLA-C-restricted CMV-specific.

TCRdb called the reads again in MiXCR, with one record for every CDR3 protein. Among more than 150,000 distinct CDR3 sequences listed, roughly 19% were seen once. This rearrangement joins TRBV20-1 to TRBJ1-2; perhaps TRBD1 as D (6 bases). Sequenced: PBMCs. The receptor was derived from a human donor in good health (CMV status not recorded). Some clones in this sample may be carry-over from other donors' samples. The CDR3 DNA is TGCAGTGCTAGAGACGGGAACAGGGTTAACTATGGCTACACCTTC. Amino acids: CSARDGNRVNYGYTF.